Listed below are T cell receptor beta chains from one sample, sequenced in a study of cytomegalovirus exposure and HLA in healthy donors. Using immunoSEQ multiplex PCR, the repertoire was profiled, and TCRdb retains in-frame clones only, with some absent. The data hold approximately 150,000 clones, with approximately 79% observed a single time. The sample taken for sequencing was PBMCs. All receptors derive from a middle-aged man in good health and CMV-seronegative. The CDR3 runs from the conserved cysteine through the conserved F or W. A D gene is named only where the DNA matches it firmly. Not every row has a clone size; where given, it reads once, few, many or a size class.

J gene	D gene	V gene	clone size	CDR3 DNA	CDR3 protein
TRBJ2-1	NA	TRBV28	NA	TGTGCCAGCACCCCAGACTCCTACAATGAGCAGTTCTTC	CASTPDSYNEQFF
TRBJ1-3	TRBD1	TRBV18	NA	TGTGCCAGCTCACCATCAGGGGGCGGAAACACCATATATTTT	CASSPSGGGNTIYF
TRBJ2-6	TRBD1	TRBV4-1	NA	TGCGCCAGCAGCCAGCAGGGGGTGGGCCTGGGCTCTGGGGCCAACGGCCTGACTTTC	CASSQQGVGLGSGANGLTF
TRBJ1-1	TRBD1	TRBV7-6	NA	TGTGCCAGCAGCTTAGTTTGGGGACAGGCAGAGAACACTGAAGCTTTCTTT	CASSLVWGQAENTEAFF
TRBJ1-2	NA	TRBV5-1	once	TGCGCCAGCAGTCCCGACTATGGCTACACCTTC	CASSPDYGYTF
TRBJ2-1	NA	TRBV2	once	TGTGCCAGCAGCAAAGGGAGTAGCCTCTCCTACAATGAGCAGTTCTTC	CASSKGSSLSYNEQFF
TRBJ2-7	TRBD2	TRBV6-6	NA	TGTGCCAGCAATAAAATGGGGACTAGCGGGAACCACGAGCAGTACTTC	CASNKMGTSGNHEQYF
TRBJ2-2	NA	TRBV28	NA	TGTGCCAGCAGTTTGCGAGGGTTGGGCGGGGAGCTGTTTTTT	CASSLRGLGGELFF
TRBJ1-3	NA	TRBV6-1	NA	TGTGCCAGCAGTGAGTCCCAGGGAAACACCATATATTTT	CASSESQGNTIYF
TRBJ1-5	TRBD1	TRBV2	once	TGTGCCAGCAAGACAGGGACACAGCCCCAGCATTTT	CASKTGTQPQHF
TRBJ2-3	TRBD1	TRBV7-8	NA	TGTGCCAGCAGCCCGATAACAGGGGGCGTGGGCACAGATACGCAGTATTTT	CASSPITGGVGTDTQYF
TRBJ1-5	TRBD1	TRBV7-2	NA	TGTGCCAGCAGCGCGGGACAGGGATATCAGCCCCAGCATTTT	CASSAGQGYQPQHF
TRBJ1-5	NA	TRBV2	NA	TGTGCCAGCAGTGAATCTGACATCATATCTCAGCCCCAGCATTTT	CASSESDIISQPQHF
TRBJ2-5	TRBD2	TRBV28	NA	TGTGCCAGCAGGGAAATAGCGGGAGTACGAGAGACCCAGTACTTC	CASREIAGVRETQYF
TRBJ2-7	TRBD1	TRBV11-2	once	TGTGCCAGCAGCTTAGTGGGCAGGGGGCCCCCCTACGAGCAGTACTTC	CASSLVGRGPPYEQYF
TRBJ2-2	TRBD1	TRBV7-2	NA	TGTGCCAGCAGCTCGGGACAGGGGGCGGGCGGGGAGCTGTTTTTT	CASSSGQGAGGELFF
TRBJ2-1	TRBD2	TRBV11-3	NA	TGTGCCAGCAGCCGGGGACTAGCGGGCAATGAGCAGTTCTTC	CASSRGLAGNEQFF
TRBJ1-4	NA	TRBV28	NA	TGTGCCAGCTCACCAGGGGTCCCGGTGGGTGAAAAACTGTTTTTT	CASSPGVPVGEKLFF
TRBJ2-1	NA	TRBV28	few	TGTGCCAGCAGAATTGCAGGGGCGGCCTCCTACAATGAGCAGTTCTTC	CASRIAGAASYNEQFF
TRBJ1-1	NA	TRBV5-1	once	TGCGCCAGCAGCTTCAGACAGGTCAACACTGAAGCTTTCTTT	CASSFRQVNTEAFF
TRBJ2-7	NA	TRBV7-6	once	TGTGCCAGCAGCTTAGCCCGCAGAGGGGGGGCCTACGAGCAGTACTTC	CASSLARRGGAYEQYF
TRBJ2-7	TRBD1	TRBV19	NA	TGTGCCAGTAGTATGGGGGCCGGGACAGCCTACGAGCAGTACTTC	CASSMGAGTAYEQYF
TRBJ2-1	TRBD2	TRBV5-1	NA	TGCGCCAGCAGCCGGGGGACTAGCGGGAGTAGTTCCTACAATGAGCAGTTCTTC	CASSRGTSGSSSYNEQFF
TRBJ2-3	TRBD1	TRBV28	NA	TGTGCCAGCAGTCCCAACAGGGGGCGAACCACAGATACGCAGTATTTT	CASSPNRGRTTDTQYF
TRBJ2-7	TRBD2	TRBV4-2	NA	TGTGCCAGCAGCCAAGATGCCCGCGGGAGTACGTACGAGCAGTACTTC	CASSQDARGSTYEQYF
TRBJ2-7	TRBD1	TRBV20-1	NA	TGCAGTGCTAGCTCCGGGACAGCCTTCTTC	CSASSGTAFF
TRBJ2-7	NA	TRBV4-2	few	TGTGCCAGCAGCCAAGGAGACAGTCCAGGGGACGAGCAGTACTTC	CASSQGDSPGDEQYF
TRBJ2-2	NA	TRBV19	NA	TGTGCCAGTAGTACCGACAAGGGGGACACCGGGGAGCTGTTTTTT	CASSTDKGDTGELFF
TRBJ2-2	TRBD2	TRBV7-2	NA	TGTGCCAGCGGACCACTAGCGGTAAACACCGGGGAGCTGTTTTTT	CASGPLAVNTGELFF
TRBJ2-1	NA	TRBV4-2	NA	TGTGCCAGCAGCCAAGCAGGGGAGCACTACAATGAGCAGTTCTTC	CASSQAGEHYNEQFF
TRBJ2-4	TRBD1	TRBV5-5	few	TGTGCCAGCAGCTCGCTTTTTGTGGACAGGGTGGCCAAAAACATTCAGTACTTC	CASSSLFVDRVAKNIQYF
TRBJ1-1	NA	TRBV15	NA	TGTGCCACCAGCAGAGTCGAATCCGGGACTGAAGCTTTCTTT	CATSRVESGTEAFF
TRBJ2-1	TRBD2	TRBV5-1	NA	TGCGCCAGCAGCTTGGATCCCGGGAGGGCCGAGGGTGAGCAGTTCTTC	CASSLDPGRAEGEQFF
TRBJ2-6	NA	TRBV5-1	NA	TGCGCCAGCAGCTTGGGAGACTCTGGGGCCAACGTCCTGACTTTC	CASSLGDSGANVLTF
TRBJ2-7	TRBD2	TRBV7-9	few	TGTGCCAGCAGTTCCGCGGGAGACGAGCAGTACTTC	CASSSAGDEQYF
TRBJ1-2	NA	TRBV2	NA	TGTGCCAGCAGCCCGGTCGGCTATGGCTACACCTTC	CASSPVGYGYTF
TRBJ2-1	NA	TRBV2	once	TGTGCCAGCAGTGGACTAGTCTCCTACAATGAGCAGTTCTTC	CASSGLVSYNEQFF
TRBJ2-1	TRBD2	TRBV5-1	NA	TGCGCCAGCAGCTTTGGACTAGCCAAGGGGACTAGCTCCCCTGACGGGCAGTTCTTC	CASSFGLAKGTSSPDGQFF
TRBJ2-7	TRBD1	TRBV19	few	TGTGCCATTAACAAAGGGTTGATGGGGGACAGGTACGAGCAGTACTTC	CAINKGLMGDRYEQYF
TRBJ2-5	NA	TRBV11-3	once	TGTGCCAGCAGCTCCCGAAAACGAGGGGAGACCCAGTACTTC	CASSSRKRGETQYF
TRBJ2-1	TRBD1	TRBV7-9	NA	TGTGCCAGCAGCTTAGACAACAGGGGGCAGGACAATGAGCAGTTCTTC	CASSLDNRGQDNEQFF
TRBJ2-1	TRBD2	TRBV5-1	NA	TGCGCCAGCAGCTTTGTCCCTCTAGCGGATGAGCAGTTCTTC	CASSFVPLADEQFF
TRBJ2-2	NA	TRBV6-6	NA	TGTGCCAGCAGTTCCTCGAACACCGGGGAGCTGTTTTTT	CASSSSNTGELFF